The clone carrying this TCR beta chain was observed a few times. The antigen remains unidentified. This sample was taken from a study of regulatory T cells in long-lasting Graves disease. Findings and limits, study-wide: Because few samples were included, accuracy may have been lower. Favoring TRBV28, TRBJ1-2 and TRBJ2-5 was a feature seen in persistent disease.

Through Arm-PCR of CDR3 regions and iRepertoire HTBI primers, TCR beta libraries were built. Each CDR3 protein gets one entry after TCRdb re-called the multiplex PCR reads with MiXCR. The sample lists about 350,000 distinct CDR3 sequences; under 20% were seen once. From germline, CDR1 is PRHDT and CDR2 FYEKMQ (reference sequence). Between the trimmed V and J ends, which lost 4 bases and 2 bases, there was a span of 17 bases. CDR3 length: 16 residues. The sample's time point: newly diagnosed GD, antithyroid drugs for less than 3 months. With RNA extracted from PBMCs as input, the TCR library was made. The data were also submitted as part of a second study, on T cells in Graves' hyperthyroidism and ophthalmopathy. Per that study: Diagnosing involved the use of clinical symptoms, serum thyroxine and TRAb, thyroid ultrasound and orbital computed tomography. Blood also held most thyroid clonotypes expanded beyond 0.001.

The chain uses TRBV13 and TRBJ1-2, with D possibly being TRBD1 (5 bases). Here the sequenced sample was peripheral blood mononuclear cells (PBMCs), taken at new diagnosis, from a patient treated with antithyroid drugs. The clonotype was recovered from a woman in her late teens or twenties with Graves disease. In DNA form, the CDR3 reads TGTGCCAGCAGCTCAACAAGGGCGAGGGACAACTATGGCTACACCTTC. Translation: CASSSTRARDNYGYTF.